Below are 10 T cell receptor beta chains sequenced from a single sample in a study of T cell responses to AZD1222 COVID-19 vaccine. The repertoire was sequenced with immunoSEQ multiplex PCR; TCRdb's copy has only in-frame clones and lacks some. The data contain 100,000 to 130,000 clones, over 80% of them singletons. The sample here was peripheral blood, taken 28 days after the second AZD1222 dose. These receptors originate from an adult who received the AZD1222 COVID-19 vaccine.

The V call is TRBV4-1, the J call TRBJ2-1; D might be TRBD1 (5 bases). CDR3 length equals 14 residues. From germline, CDR1 is MGHRA and CDR2 YSYEKL. V dropped 8 bases and J dropped 6 bases, with 17 bases sitting between them. The CDR3 DNA is TGCGCCAGCCGCACATCCCCCAGGGCCAATGAGCAGTTCTTC. Its translation: CASRTSPRANEQFF.

This clone was counted a single time. The J gene is TRBJ2-7, the V gene TRBV11-2; 10 positions agree with TRBD2. Unmatched junction bases numbered 6, after V lost 4 bases and J lost 6 bases. CDR1 is SGHAT and CDR2 is FQNNGV in the germline V gene. The CDR3 covers 14 residues. CDR3 in amino acids: CASSSSRLAGEQYF. CDR3 in DNA: TGTGCCAGCAGCTCTTCTAGACTAGCGGGCGAGCAGTACTTC. Full variable domain (rest looked up from reference TRBV11-2 and TRBJ2-7): EAGVAQSPRYKIIEKRQSVAFWCNPISGHATLYWYQQILGQGPKLLIQFQNNGVVDDSQLPKDRFSAERLKGVDSTLKIQPAKLEDSAVYLCASSSSRLAGEQYFGPGTRLTVT.

The gene calls are TRBV13 and TRBJ2-5; TRBD2 agrees at 14 bases. V was pared by 0 bases and J by 4 bases, with 4 bases of the junction left unmatched. The CDR3 runs 17 residues. CDR1 is PRHDT, CDR2 FYEKMQ, per germline (reference sequence). CDR3 amino acids: CASSLGRTSGGRETQYF. In DNA form, the CDR3 reads TGTGCCAGCAGCTTAGGGAGGACTAGCGGGGGGCGAGAGACCCAGTACTTC.

J is TRBJ2-5 and V is TRBV6-1; 8 positions match TRBD2. V lost 4 bases and J lost 1; bases outside the gene matches: 8. In germline, CDR1 is MNHNS, CDR2 SASEGT. The length of the CDR3 is 16 residues. As DNA, the CDR3 is TGTGCCAGCAGTGCCGTAGCGGGAACGTTCCAAGAGACCCAGTACTTC. This gives the protein CASSAVAGTFQETQYF.

The V and J genes are TRBV6-5 and TRBJ2-1; D is undetermined. Per the germline V gene, CDR1 is MNHEY and CDR2 is SVGAGI. Deletions cut 0 bases from V and 9 bases from J, with 3 bases between. This CDR3 is built from 11 residues. The DNA of the CDR3 is TGTGCCAGCAGTTACTCGACTGAGCAGTTCTTC. Protein: CASSYSTEQFF.

The J gene is TRBJ1-4, the V gene TRBV11-2, with 7 nucleotides matching TRBD1. The germline CDR1 and CDR2 sequences are SGHAT and FQNNGV. With 1 base clipped from V and 7 bases from J, the junction kept 12 bases outside the gene matches. The CDR3 totals 17 residues. The CDR3 loop reads CASSLATWDSDIEKLFF. Written as DNA, the CDR3 is TGTGCCAGCAGCTTAGCTACTTGGGACAGCGATATTGAAAAACTGTTTTTT.

Only a few counts were recorded for this clone. This chain links TRBV9 with TRBJ2-7, with a possible D match to TRBD1 (6 bases). Germline CDR1 and CDR2: SGDLS and YYNGEE. V lost 0 bases and J 2 bases, leaving 12 bases between the germline ends. The CDR3 length is 15 residues. CDR3 DNA sequence: TGTGCCAGCAGCGTAGCTCCAGGACAGACCTACGAGCAGTACTTC. The encoded protein is CASSVAPGQTYEQYF. The full variable domain, with the rest looked up from reference TRBV9 and TRBJ2-7, is DSGVTQTPKHLITATGQRVTLRCSPRSGDLSVYWYQQSLDQGLQFLIQYYNGEERAKGNILERFSAQQFPDLHSELNLSSLELGDSALYFCASSVAPGQTYEQYFGPGTRLTVT.

This chain connects TRBV7-8 to TRBJ2-5; 10 bases are shared with TRBD2. V shed 5 bases, J shed 5 bases, and the junction held 14 bases outside the gene matches. The germline CDR1 and CDR2 sequences are SGHVS and FQNEAQ. This CDR3 is built from 17 residues. CDR3 bases: TGTGCCAGCAGCCCCCGGGGACTAGCGATGGTATGGGAGACCCAGTACTTC. It is translated as CASSPRGLAMVWETQYF.

The chain couples TRBV11-3 to TRBJ2-1; 7 bases map to TRBD1. CDR1 and CDR2 from the germline V gene are SGHNT and YENEEA. The CDR3 spans 15 residues. Trimming at V came to 4 bases and at J to 2 bases, leaving 5 bases not matched to a gene. CDR3 nucleotides: TGTGCCAGCAGCTCAACAGGGGCCCCCTACAATGAGCAGTTCTTC. Its translation is CASSSTGAPYNEQFF.

V and J are TRBV5-1 and TRBJ1-1; D ambiguous. Germline lookup yields CDR1 SGHRS and CDR2 YFSETQ. This CDR3 region has 13 residues. The V end was cut by 0 bases, the J end by 3 bases, with 6 bases between. The CDR3 is CASSLDGDTEAFF. The DNA of the CDR3 is TGCGCCAGCAGCTTGGACGGGGACACTGAAGCTTTCTTT.